This TCR beta chain appears in the sequencing data of a study of PD-L1 blockade in urothelial cancer. Study at large: The year 2014 saw patients start atezolizumab, 1,200 mg intravenously every 3 weeks.

Trimming pared 3 bases from V and 6 bases from J, leaving 15 bases between. The CDR3 has 15 residues. Per the germline V gene, CDR1 is LGHNA and CDR2 is YNFKEQ. In this sample, this clone turned up a few times. The time point is: pretreatment peripheral blood. Each patient contributed between 1 and 8 total time points of blood mononuclear cells, pretreatment and during treatment. Only in-frame clones appear in the TCRdb table, and some are missing; sequencing was by immunoSEQ multiplex PCR. The sample shows around 63,000 clones, approximately 80% of them seen only once. V and J are TRBV4-2 and TRBJ1-5; no reliable D call. The sample here was PBMCs, taken around atezolizumab (anti-PD-L1) treatment. This receptor was obtained from a man between 65 and 85 years old with urothelial cancer. CDR3 in DNA: TGTGCCAGCAGCCAGGACGCGGGGTCTCGTCAGCCCCAGCATTTT. Amino acid sequence: CASSQDAGSRQPQHF.